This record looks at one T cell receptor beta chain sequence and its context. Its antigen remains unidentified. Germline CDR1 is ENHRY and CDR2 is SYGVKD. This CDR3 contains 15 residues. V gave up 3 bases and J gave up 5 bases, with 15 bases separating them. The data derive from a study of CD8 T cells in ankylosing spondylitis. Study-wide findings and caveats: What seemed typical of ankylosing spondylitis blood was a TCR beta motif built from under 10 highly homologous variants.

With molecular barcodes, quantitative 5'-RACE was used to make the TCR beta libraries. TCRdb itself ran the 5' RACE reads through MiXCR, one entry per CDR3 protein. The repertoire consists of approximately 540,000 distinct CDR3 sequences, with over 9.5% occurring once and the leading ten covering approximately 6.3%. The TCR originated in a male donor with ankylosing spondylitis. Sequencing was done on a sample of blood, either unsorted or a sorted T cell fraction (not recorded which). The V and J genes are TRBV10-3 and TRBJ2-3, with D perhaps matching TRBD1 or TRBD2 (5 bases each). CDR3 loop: CAISDGGSGRDTQYF. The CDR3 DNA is TGTGCCATCAGTGATGGGGGTTCCGGTCGAGATACGCAGTATTTT.